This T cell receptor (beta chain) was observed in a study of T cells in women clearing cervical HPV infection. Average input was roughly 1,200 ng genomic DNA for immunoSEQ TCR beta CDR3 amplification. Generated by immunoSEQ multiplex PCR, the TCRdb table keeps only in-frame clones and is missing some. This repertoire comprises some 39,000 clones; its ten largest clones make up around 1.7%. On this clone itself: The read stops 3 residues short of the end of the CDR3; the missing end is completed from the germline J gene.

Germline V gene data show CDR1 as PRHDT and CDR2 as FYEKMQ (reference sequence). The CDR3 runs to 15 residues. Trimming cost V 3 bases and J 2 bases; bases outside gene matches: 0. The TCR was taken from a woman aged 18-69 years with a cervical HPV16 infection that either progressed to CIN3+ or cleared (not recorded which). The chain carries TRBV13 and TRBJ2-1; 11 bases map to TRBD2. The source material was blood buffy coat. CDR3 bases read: TGTGCCAGCAGCTTTAGCGGGGGGGCCTACAATGAG. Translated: CASSFSGGAYNE. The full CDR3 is CASSFSGGAYNEQFF.